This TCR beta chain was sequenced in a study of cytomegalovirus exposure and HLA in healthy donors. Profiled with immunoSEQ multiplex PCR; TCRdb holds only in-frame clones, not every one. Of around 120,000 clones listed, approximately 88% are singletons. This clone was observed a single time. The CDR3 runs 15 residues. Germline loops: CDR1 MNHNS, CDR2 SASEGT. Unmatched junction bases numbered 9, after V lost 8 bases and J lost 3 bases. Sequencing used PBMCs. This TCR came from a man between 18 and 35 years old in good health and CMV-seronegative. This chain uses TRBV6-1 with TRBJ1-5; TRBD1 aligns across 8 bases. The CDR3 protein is CASLSKTGDNQPQHF. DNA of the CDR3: TGTGCCAGCTTATCTAAGACAGGGGACAATCAGCCCCAGCATTTT.